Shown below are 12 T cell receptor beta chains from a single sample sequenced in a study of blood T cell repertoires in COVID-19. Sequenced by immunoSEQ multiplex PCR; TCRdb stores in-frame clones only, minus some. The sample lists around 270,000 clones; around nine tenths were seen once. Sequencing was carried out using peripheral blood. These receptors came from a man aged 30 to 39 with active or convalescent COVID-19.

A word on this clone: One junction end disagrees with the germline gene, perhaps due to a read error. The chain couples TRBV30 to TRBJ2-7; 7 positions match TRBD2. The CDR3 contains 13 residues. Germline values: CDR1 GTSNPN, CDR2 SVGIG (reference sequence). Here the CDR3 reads CAGESGTMQLPHF. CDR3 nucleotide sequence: TGTGCCGGGGAATCCGGGACTATGCAGTTACCACACTTC.

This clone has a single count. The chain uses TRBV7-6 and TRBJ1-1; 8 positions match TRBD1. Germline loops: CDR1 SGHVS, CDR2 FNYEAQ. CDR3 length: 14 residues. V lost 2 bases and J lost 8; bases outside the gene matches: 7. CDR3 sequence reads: CASSLNARQGEAFF. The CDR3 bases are TGTGCCAGCAGCTTAAACGCTCGACAGGGGGAAGCTTTCTTT. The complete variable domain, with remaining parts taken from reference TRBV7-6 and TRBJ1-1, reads GAGVSQSPRYKVTKRGQDVALRCDPISGHVSLYWYRQALGQGPEFLTYFNYEAQQDKSGLPNDRFSAERPEGSISTLTIQRTEQRDSAMYRCASSLNARQGEAFFGQGTRLTVV.

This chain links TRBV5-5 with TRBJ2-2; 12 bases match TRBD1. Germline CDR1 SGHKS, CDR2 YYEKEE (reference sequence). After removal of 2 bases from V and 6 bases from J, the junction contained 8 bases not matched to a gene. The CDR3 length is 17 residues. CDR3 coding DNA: TGTGCCAGCAGCTTAGCAGGGACAGGGGGCTTCTCCGGGGAGCTGTTTTTT. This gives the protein CASSLAGTGGFSGELFF.

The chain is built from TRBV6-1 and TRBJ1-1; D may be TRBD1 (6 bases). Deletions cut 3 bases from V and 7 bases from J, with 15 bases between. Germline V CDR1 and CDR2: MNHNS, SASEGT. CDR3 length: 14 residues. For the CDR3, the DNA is TGTGCCAGCAGTGAGTCAGGGGCGGAAAGTGAAGCTTTCTTT. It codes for CASSESGAESEAFF.

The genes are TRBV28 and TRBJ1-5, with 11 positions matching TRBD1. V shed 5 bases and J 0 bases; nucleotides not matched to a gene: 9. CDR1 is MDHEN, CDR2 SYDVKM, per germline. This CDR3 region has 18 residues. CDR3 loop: CASSTGTGGLNSNQPQHF. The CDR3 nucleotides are TGTGCCAGCAGTACCGGGACAGGGGGACTCAATAGCAATCAGCCCCAGCATTTT.

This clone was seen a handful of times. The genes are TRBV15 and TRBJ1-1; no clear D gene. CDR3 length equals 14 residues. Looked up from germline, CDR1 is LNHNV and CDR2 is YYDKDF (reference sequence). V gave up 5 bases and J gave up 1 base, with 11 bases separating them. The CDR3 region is CATSSLRENTEAFF. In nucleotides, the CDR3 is TGTGCCACCAGCTCCCTGCGGGAGAACACTGAAGCTTTCTTT.

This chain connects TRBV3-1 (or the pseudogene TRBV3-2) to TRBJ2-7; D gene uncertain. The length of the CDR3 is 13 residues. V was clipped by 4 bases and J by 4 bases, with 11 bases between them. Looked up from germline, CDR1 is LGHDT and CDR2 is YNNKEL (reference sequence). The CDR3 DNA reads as TGTGCCAGCAGCCTGCGCGGTTTATACGAGCAGTACTTC. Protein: CASSLRGLYEQYF.

The CDR3 DNA reads TGCAGCGCCCTGGACAGGAGAAAAGGTTACGAGCAGTACTTC. Protein product: CSALDRRKGYEQYF. The chain couples TRBV29-1 to TRBJ2-7; TRBD1 matches at 7 bases. The germline CDR1 and CDR2 sequences are SQVTM and ANQGSEA. This CDR3 region has 14 residues. J was trimmed by 4 bases and V by 7 bases; bases with no gene match: 13.

The CDR3 protein is CASSATDSHSGNTIYF. The DNA for the CDR3 is TGTGCCAGTAGTGCAACCGACTCACACTCTGGAAACACCATATATTTT. The V gene is TRBV19, the J gene TRBJ1-3; D is ambiguous. CDR3 length equals 16 residues. Trimming shortened V by 5 bases and J by 0 bases, and 14 bases separated the two germline ends. Germline CDR1 LNHDA, CDR2 SQIVND (reference sequence).

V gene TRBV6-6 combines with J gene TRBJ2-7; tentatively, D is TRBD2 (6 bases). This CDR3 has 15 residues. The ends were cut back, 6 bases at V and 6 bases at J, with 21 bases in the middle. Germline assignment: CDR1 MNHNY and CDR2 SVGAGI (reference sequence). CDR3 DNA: TGTGCCAGCAGCCCGGGTGCGGAGGGTCCGAGCGAGCAGTACTTC. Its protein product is CASSPGAEGPSEQYF.

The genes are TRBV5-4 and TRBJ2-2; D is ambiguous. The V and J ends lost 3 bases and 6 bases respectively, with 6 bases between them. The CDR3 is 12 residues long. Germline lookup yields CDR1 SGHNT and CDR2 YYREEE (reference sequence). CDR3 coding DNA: TGTGCCAGCAGCTCCGGGTCCGGGGAGCTGTTTTTT. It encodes CASSSGSGELFF.

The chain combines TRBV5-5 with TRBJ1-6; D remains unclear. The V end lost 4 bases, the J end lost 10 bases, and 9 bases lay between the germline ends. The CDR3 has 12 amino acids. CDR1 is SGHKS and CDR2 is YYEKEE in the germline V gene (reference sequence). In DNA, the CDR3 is TGTGCCAGCAGCCACGAGGAGTCACCCCTCCACTTT. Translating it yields CASSHEESPLHF.